The sequence of this T cell receptor (beta chain) was determined in a study of T cell repertoires in cytomegalovirus infection. Study in general: Signatures in public TCR beta sequences pointed to both CMV infection and matching HLA type. Study findings and constraints: The ex vivo response was dominated by HLA-C-restricted CMV-specific TCR beta clonotypes.

In regard to this clonotype: Antigen specificity is unknown.

TCRdb analysed the reads with MiXCR anew, one entry per CDR3 protein. Counted here are 450,000 to 600,000 distinct CDR3 sequences, around 30% occurring once; the ten biggest clones make up 15% to 20%. This receptor was identified in a human donor in good health (CMV status not recorded). Some clones in this sample may be carry-over from other donors' samples. Sequencing used cultured PBMCs, obtained from culture after CMV antigen stimulation.

The CDR3 DNA reads TGCAGTGGGGAGGGCTCTCTTTTAGGGCAGTTCTTC. Its protein is CSGEGSLLGQFF. The V gene is TRBV20-1, the J gene TRBJ2-1, with TRBD2 identical over 7 bases. This CDR3 spans 12 amino acids. Germline V gene data show CDR1 as DFQATT and CDR2 as SNEGSKA (reference sequence). With V trimmed by 7 bases and J by 12 bases, 12 bases remained unmatched.